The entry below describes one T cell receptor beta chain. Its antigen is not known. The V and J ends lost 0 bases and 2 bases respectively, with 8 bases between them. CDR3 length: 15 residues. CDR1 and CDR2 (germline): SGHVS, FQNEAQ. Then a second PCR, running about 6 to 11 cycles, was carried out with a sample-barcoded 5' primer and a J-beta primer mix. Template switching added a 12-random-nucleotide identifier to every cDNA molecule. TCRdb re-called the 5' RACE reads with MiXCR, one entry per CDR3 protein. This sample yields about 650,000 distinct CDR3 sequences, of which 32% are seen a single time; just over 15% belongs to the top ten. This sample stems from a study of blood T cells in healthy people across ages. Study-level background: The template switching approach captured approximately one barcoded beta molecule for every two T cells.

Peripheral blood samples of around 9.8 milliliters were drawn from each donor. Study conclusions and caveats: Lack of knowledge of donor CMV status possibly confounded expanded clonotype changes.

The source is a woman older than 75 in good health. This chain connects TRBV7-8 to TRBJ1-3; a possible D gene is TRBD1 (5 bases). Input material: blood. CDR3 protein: CASSLALRAGNTIYF. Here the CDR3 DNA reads TGTGCCAGCAGCTTAGCGCTCAGGGCTGGAAACACCATATATTTT.